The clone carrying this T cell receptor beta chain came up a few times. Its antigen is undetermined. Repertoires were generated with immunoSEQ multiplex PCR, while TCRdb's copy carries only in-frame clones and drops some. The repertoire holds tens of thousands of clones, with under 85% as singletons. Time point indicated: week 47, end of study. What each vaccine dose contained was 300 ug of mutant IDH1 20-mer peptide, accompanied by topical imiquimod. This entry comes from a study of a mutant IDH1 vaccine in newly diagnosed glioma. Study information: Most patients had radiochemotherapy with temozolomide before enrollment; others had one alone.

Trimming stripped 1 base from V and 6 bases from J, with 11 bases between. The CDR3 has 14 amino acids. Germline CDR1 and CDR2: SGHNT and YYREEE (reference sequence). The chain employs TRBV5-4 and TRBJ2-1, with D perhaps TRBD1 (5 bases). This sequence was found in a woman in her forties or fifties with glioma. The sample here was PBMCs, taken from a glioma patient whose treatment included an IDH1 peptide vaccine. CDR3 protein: CASSLSAGSNEQFF. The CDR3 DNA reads TGTGCCAGCAGCTTGAGTGCAGGGTCCAATGAGCAGTTCTTC.